This TCR beta chain comes out of a study of spatial heterogeneity in lung cancer. Study outcomes and limitations: Intratumoral expanded alpha and beta TCR counts were found to track tumor mutation counts.

Per the germline V gene, CDR1 is LGHDT and CDR2 is YNNKEL (reference sequence). V lost 4 bases to trimming and J lost 2 bases, with 16 bases between them. The CDR3 contains 16 residues. Described time point: sample taken at primary tumor resection. Samples were obtained from 70 or so donors, all untreated early-stage non-small cell lung cancer patients. Extraction of whole RNA from tumor, nontumor lung or frozen PBMC preceded unsorted sequencing. TCRdb reprocessed the 5' RACE reads via MiXCR and lists one record per CDR3 protein. Among approximately 11,000 distinct CDR3 sequences listed, approximately 7.5% were seen once. About this clonotype: Its antigen is unidentified. Within a library made for alpha chains, this beta chain is off target, and its count is uninformative.

The sequence was obtained from a female donor with early-stage non-small cell lung cancer. The chain has TRBV3-1 and TRBJ2-3, with D possibly matching TRBD2 (6 bases). The sample in question was lung tumor tissue, obtained at surgery. CDR3 nucleotide sequence: TGTGCCAGCAGCCCCGGACTAACGACTCCCACAGATACGCAGTATTTT. Translation: CASSPGLTTPTDTQYF.